This T cell receptor beta chain comes out of a study of control samples from healthy donors and cancer patients (TCRdb year 2020). Cut back by 4 bases and 3 bases, the V and J ends lie 8 bases apart. The CDR3 spans 13 residues, from the cysteine through the phenylalanine. The sequence is cut down to CDR3 DNA, 39 bases in frame from base 1. CDR1 and CDR2 are drawn from the germline V gene: MDHEN, SYDVKM. Library method: the immunoSEQ multiplex PCR assay. The source is immuneACCESS, and TCRdb retained only in-frame sequences with V and J called. Part of the clones is not carried over; for the studies checked, unresolved V genes explain less than half of this, and the remainder is unexplained. The sample table lists roughly 170,000 clones, approximately 94% of them with a count of one. The ten most abundant clones make up about 1.4% of the sample. Remarks on this clone: What this receptor recognizes is not known. No base-level quality is on record; no much larger clone is a single base apart. The sample has other DNA sequences that encode this CDR3 too.

The specimen sequenced was blood. This receptor was taken from a woman in her late teens or twenties in good health. The chain links TRBV28 with TRBJ2-3, with TRBD2 tentatively as D gene (6 bases match). The encoded CDR3 is CASSSGGTDTQYF. The nucleotides read TGTGCCAGCAGTTCCGGGGGAACAGATACGCAGTATTTT.